This TCR beta chain was obtained from a study of T cell responses to AZD1222 COVID-19 vaccine. Study-wide points: Donors in the cohort were predominantly white British and more often female, and clonal diversity was possibly underestimated.

CDR1 is MDHEN and CDR2 is SYDVKM in the germline V gene. The CDR3 has 16 amino acids. V was pared by 4 bases and J by 12 bases, with 25 bases between. Remarks on this clone: The antigen is unknown.

Profiling relied on immunoSEQ multiplex PCR, and the TCRdb table lists in-frame clones only, not all of them. The sample records under 150,000 clones, around 88% being singletons. Some second doses came at about 4 weeks and others at about 12 weeks; these were pooled. The chain uses TRBV28 and TRBJ2-1; D not certain. Sequenced material: peripheral blood, taken 28 days after the second AZD1222 dose. The sequence was collected from an adult who received the AZD1222 COVID-19 vaccine. In nucleotides, the CDR3 is TGTGCCAGCAGTTCTCGGACCTCGCCCACCTCCAATCGGCAGTTCTTC. Translation: CASSSRTSPTSNRQFF.